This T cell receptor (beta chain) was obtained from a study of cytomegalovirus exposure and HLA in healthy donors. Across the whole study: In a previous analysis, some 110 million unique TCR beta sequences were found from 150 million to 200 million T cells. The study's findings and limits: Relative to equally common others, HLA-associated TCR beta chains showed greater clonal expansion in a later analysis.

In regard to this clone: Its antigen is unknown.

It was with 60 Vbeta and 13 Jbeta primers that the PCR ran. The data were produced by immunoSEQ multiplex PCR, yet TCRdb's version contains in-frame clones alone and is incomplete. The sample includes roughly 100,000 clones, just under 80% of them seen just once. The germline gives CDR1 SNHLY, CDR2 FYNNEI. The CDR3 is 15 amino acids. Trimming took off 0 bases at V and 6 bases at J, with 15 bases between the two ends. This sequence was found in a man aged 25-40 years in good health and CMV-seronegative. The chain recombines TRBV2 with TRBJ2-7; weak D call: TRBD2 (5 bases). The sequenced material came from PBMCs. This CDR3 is CASSEAPGSVAEQYF. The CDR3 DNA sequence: TGTGCCAGCAGTGAAGCGCCGGGGTCCGTGGCCGAGCAGTACTTC.